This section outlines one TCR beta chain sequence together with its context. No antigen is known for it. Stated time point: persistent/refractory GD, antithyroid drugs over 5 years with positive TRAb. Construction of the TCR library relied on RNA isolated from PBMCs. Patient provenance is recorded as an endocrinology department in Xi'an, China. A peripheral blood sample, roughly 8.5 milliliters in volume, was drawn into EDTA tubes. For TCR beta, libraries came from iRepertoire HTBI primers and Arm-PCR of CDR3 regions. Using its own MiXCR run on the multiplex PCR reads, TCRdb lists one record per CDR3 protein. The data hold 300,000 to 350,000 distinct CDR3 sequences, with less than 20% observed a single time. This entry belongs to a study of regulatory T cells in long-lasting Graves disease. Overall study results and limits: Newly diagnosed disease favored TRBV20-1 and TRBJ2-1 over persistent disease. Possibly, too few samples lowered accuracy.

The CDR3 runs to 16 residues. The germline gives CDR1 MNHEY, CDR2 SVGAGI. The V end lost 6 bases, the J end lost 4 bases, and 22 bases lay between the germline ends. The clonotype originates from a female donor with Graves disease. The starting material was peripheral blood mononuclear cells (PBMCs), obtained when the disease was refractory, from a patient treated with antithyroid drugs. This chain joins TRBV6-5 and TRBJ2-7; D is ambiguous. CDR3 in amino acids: CASSLTFRASPYEQYF. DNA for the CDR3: TGTGCCAGCAGCCTAACCTTCCGGGCCTCCCCTTACGAGCAGTACTTC.